The source of this T cell receptor (beta chain) is a study of blood T cell repertoires in COVID-19. Across the study: T cells, B-cell-depleted T cells, or PBMCs provided the cDNA or gDNA that served as material.

Trimming took 2 bases from V and 2 from J, leaving 13 bases between them. The CDR3 has 15 amino acids. The germline CDR1 and CDR2 sequences are MNHEY and SMNVEV (reference sequence). Enrolment of Seattle patients took place during active infection, and they were followed longitudinally. Authors' processing steps: Researchers report that nucleated cell counts were estimated from reference gene primer amplification. Sequencing used immunoSEQ multiplex PCR; TCRdb keeps in-frame clones, though not all of them. V, J and clone size are taken as reported in that table, and D and trimming were inferred from the DNA itself. The sample includes 300,000 to 400,000 clones, 70% to 90% seen only once; the top ten take 3%.

The clonotype was recovered from a woman between 25 and 40 years old with COVID-19, enrolled during active disease. J is TRBJ2-7 and V is TRBV27; D is possibly TRBD1 (6 bases). Sequencing was carried out using peripheral blood. CDR3 residues: CASSLIGQPTYEQYF. Here the CDR3 DNA reads TGTGCCAGCAGTTTAATAGGACAGCCGACCTACGAGCAGTACTTC.